Detailed here is one TCR beta chain. Trimming stripped 2 bases from V and 10 bases from J, with 12 bases between. Germline V CDR1 and CDR2: SQVTM, ANQGSEA. The CDR3 runs 12 residues. The record originates from a study of control samples from healthy donors and cancer patients. Some clones are missing from TCRdb's copy, which holds only in-frame ones; the method was immunoSEQ multiplex PCR. The sample comprises 190,000 or so clones, over 85% of which are singletons, and more than 1.4% rests with the top ten. This chain links TRBV29-1 with TRBJ2-4; perhaps D is TRBD1 or TRBD2 (5 bases each). Sequenced input: blood. The sequence was collected from a man between 18 and 29 years old in good health. The CDR3 coding sequence is TGCAGCGTTGAATGGGGCAGGAGGATTCAGTACTTC. Residues: CSVEWGRRIQYF.